These 20 T cell receptor beta chains came from one sample sequenced in a study of blood T cell repertoires in COVID-19 (dated by TCRdb to the early 2020s). The library relied on the immunoSEQ multiplex PCR assay. TCRdb's version of the immuneACCESS table is confined to in-frame rearrangements and falls short of the full clone set. An unresolved V gene accounts for under half of the shortfall where checked; the remainder is of unknown origin. Recorded for this sample are tens of thousands of clones; around 90% of them occurred a single time. 1.5% to 2% of the sample is taken by the ten largest. Sample: peripheral blood. Receptor source: a woman in her sixties with active COVID-19.

The chain couples TRBV7-2 to TRBJ2-1; D may be TRBD2 (7 bases). The V gene's germline CDR1 is SGHTA and CDR2 FQGNSA. Trimming stripped 0 bases from V and 6 bases from J, with 18 bases between. This CDR3 comprises 17 residues. The CDR3 coding sequence is TGTGCCAGCAGCTTAGCGCTGGGGGGGGCGGGCCTCAATGAGCAGTTCTTC. This encodes CASSLALGGAGLNEQFF. Drawing the rest from reference TRBV7-2 and TRBJ2-1, the complete variable domain is GAGVSQSPSNKVTEKGKDVELRCDPISGHTALYWYRQSLGQGLEFLIYFQGNSAPDKSGLPSDRFSAERTGGSVSTLTIQRTQQEDSAVYLCASSLALGGAGLNEQFFGPGTRLTVL.

The chain is built from TRBV11-2 and TRBJ2-1; TRBD2 matches at 8 bases. The CDR3 spans 17 residues. The germline V gene has CDR1 SGHAT and CDR2 FQNNGV. V shed 3 bases, J shed 0 bases, and the junction held 7 bases outside the gene matches. The CDR3 here is CASSFGLAGFSYNEQFF. The DNA of the CDR3 is TGTGCCAGCAGCTTCGGGCTAGCGGGCTTCTCCTACAATGAGCAGTTCTTC.

V gene TRBV7-9 combines with J gene TRBJ2-7, with 8 bases fitting TRBD2. Losses at the gene ends were 2 bases for V and 2 bases for J; bases not matched to a gene: 8. The germline V gene has CDR1 SEHNR and CDR2 FQNEAQ (reference sequence). This CDR3 region has 16 residues. The CDR3 region has the DNA TGTGCCAGCAGCTTACTTACTGCGGGAGGTCCCTACGAGCAGTACTTC. It specifies CASSLLTAGGPYEQYF.

This clone appeared once. This rearrangement joins TRBV3-1 (or the pseudogene TRBV3-2) to TRBJ1-6; D is uncertain. This CDR3 is built from 13 residues. Germline lookup yields CDR1 LGHDT and CDR2 YNNKEL (reference sequence). V lost 2 bases to trimming and J lost 9 bases, with 8 bases between them. The CDR3 reads CASSQSRGSPLHF. For the CDR3, the DNA is TGTGCCAGCAGCCAATCCCGGGGTTCACCCCTCCACTTT.

This sequence joins TRBV11-2 and TRBJ2-1; TRBD2 aligns across 9 bases. From germline, CDR1 is SGHAT and CDR2 FQNNGV. The CDR3 sequence is 16 residues long. Germline trimming cut 5 bases from V and 7 bases from J; bases unmatched to any gene: 12. CDR3 sequence: CASSTLSGSNGNEQFF. CDR3 nucleotides: TGTGCCAGCAGCACCCTTAGCGGGAGCAACGGGAATGAGCAGTTCTTC. Supplemented by reference TRBV11-2 and TRBJ2-1, the full variable domain reads EAGVAQSPRYKIIEKRQSVAFWCNPISGHATLYWYQQILGQGPKLLIQFQNNGVVDDSQLPKDRFSAERLKGVDSTLKIQPAKLEDSAVYLCASSTLSGSNGNEQFFGPGTRLTVL.

V usage is TRBV5-1 and J usage is TRBJ2-7, with 9 bases lining up with TRBD2. V was clipped by 0 bases and J by 7 bases; unmatched bases: 5. The CDR3 totals 14 residues. Germline CDR1 SGHRS, CDR2 YFSETQ. The CDR3 DNA reads TGCGCCAGCAGCTTGGTAGCGGGAGCGGATGAGCAGTACTTC. It is translated as CASSLVAGADEQYF.

The genes are TRBV19 and TRBJ2-1, with TRBD2 matching over 10 bases. V shed 5 bases, J shed 0 bases, and the junction held 16 bases outside the gene matches. The CDR3 consists of 20 residues. Looked up from germline, CDR1 is LNHDA and CDR2 is SQIVND (reference sequence). As DNA, the CDR3 is TGTGCCAGTAGTCATCTGGGGGGAGCGGGAGGGCTGGCCTCCTACAATGAGCAGTTCTTC. It translates to CASSHLGGAGGLASYNEQFF.

Only one count was recorded for this clone. As DNA, the CDR3 is TGTGCCAGCAGTTCTACTGACACCCATGGCACAGATACGCAGTATTTT. Its translation: CASSSTDTHGTDTQYF. The chain couples TRBV6-5 to TRBJ2-3; no clear D. Germline values: CDR1 MNHEY, CDR2 SVGAGI. The germline V and J ends were trimmed by 4 bases and 1 base, with 15 bases remaining between them. This CDR3 has 16 residues.

This clone has just one count. V is TRBV19 and J is TRBJ2-2, with 10 bases identical to TRBD2. J gave up 6 bases and V 8 bases, and 9 bases lay outside the gene matches. From germline, CDR1 is LNHDA and CDR2 SQIVND (reference sequence). The CDR3 spans 15 residues. CDR3 DNA: TGTGCCAGTCAGCTAGCGGGAGTAGCCTCCGGGGAGCTGTTTTTT. It specifies CASQLAGVASGELFF.

The chain combines TRBV3-1 (or the pseudogene TRBV3-2) with TRBJ1-1; TRBD1 matches at 10 bases. From germline, CDR1 is LGHDT and CDR2 YNNKEL (reference sequence). This CDR3 spans 14 amino acids. V lost 0 bases, J lost 11 bases, and 6 bases stayed unmatched. The CDR3 sequence: CASSQDGTGERAFF. CDR3 DNA sequence: TGTGCCAGCAGCCAAGATGGGACAGGGGAGAGGGCTTTCTTT.

The chain recombines TRBV6-6 with TRBJ2-7; perhaps TRBD2 as D (5 bases). Germline V gene lookup returns CDR1 MNHNY and CDR2 SVGAGI (reference sequence). This CDR3 is 14 amino acids long. The germline V and J ends were trimmed by 8 bases and 3 bases, with 17 bases remaining between them. The CDR3 sequence: CASQQAGINYEQYF. The CDR3 DNA reads as TGTGCCAGCCAGCAGGCCGGGATTAACTACGAGCAGTACTTC.

The rearrangement links TRBV19 to TRBJ2-7, with 7 bases aligning to TRBD1. The CDR3 consists of 17 residues. The trim removed 5 bases at V and 0 bases at J, leaving 13 bases unmatched. Germline values: CDR1 LNHDA, CDR2 SQIVND (reference sequence). CDR3 coding DNA: TGTGCCAGTAGTCCCGACAGACCGGGACAGACCTCCTACGAGCAGTACTTC. Translation: CASSPDRPGQTSYEQYF.

The V and J genes are TRBV27 and TRBJ2-3, with TRBD1 matching 8 bases. The CDR3 totals 15 residues. J gave up 2 bases and V 5 bases, and 6 bases lay outside the gene matches. Germline V gene lookup returns CDR1 MNHEY and CDR2 SMNVEV (reference sequence). The CDR3 loop reads CASSINRGITDTQYF. CDR3 coding DNA: TGTGCCAGCAGTATAAACAGGGGGATCACAGATACGCAGTATTTT.

The rearrangement uses TRBV7-2 and TRBJ2-5; 7 bases fit TRBD2. The CDR3 is 18 residues long. After removal of 4 bases from V and 4 bases from J, the junction contained 18 bases not matched to a gene. Germline V lookup: CDR1 SGHTA, CDR2 FQGNSA. The CDR3 region is CASSSGVSGSYWGETQYF. In DNA, the CDR3 is TGTGCCAGCAGCTCCGGCGTTAGCGGGTCCTATTGGGGAGAGACCCAGTACTTC.

This sequence joins TRBV24-1 and TRBJ2-1; 7 bases align to TRBD2. The CDR3 has 15 amino acids. Germline V gene lookup returns CDR1 KGHDR and CDR2 SFDVKD. V shed 4 bases and J 6 bases; nucleotides not matched to a gene: 8. Written as DNA, the CDR3 is TGTGCCACCAGTGACCCAGGGACTAATCTCAATGAGCAGTTCTTC. Amino acid sequence: CATSDPGTNLNEQFF.

This clone turned up a few times. The chain combines TRBV4-1 with TRBJ2-7, with 7 nucleotides matching TRBD1. This CDR3 comprises 17 residues. Trimming cost V 0 bases and J 3 bases; bases outside gene matches: 11. Germline assignment: CDR1 MGHRA and CDR2 YSYEKL. The CDR3, as DNA: TGCGCCAGCAGCCAAGAAATCCCATCAGGGGGTTACTACGAGCAGTACTTC. Translating gives CASSQEIPSGGYYEQYF.

The V call is TRBV10-3, the J call TRBJ1-1; possibly TRBD1 for D (6 bases). With 9 bases removed from V and 0 bases from J, the gap between germline ends came to 11 bases. The CDR3 runs to 13 residues. Germline CDR1 is ENHRY and CDR2 is SYGVKD. As DNA, the CDR3 is TGTGCCATTGCGACAGGCTTGAACACTGAAGCTTTCTTT. Amino acids: CAIATGLNTEAFF.

The chain joins TRBV4-1 to TRBJ1-2, with TRBD1 matching over 9 bases. Trimming cost V 6 bases and J 3 bases; bases outside gene matches: 11. The CDR3 is 16 residues long. Germline CDR1 is MGHRA and CDR2 is YSYEKL. In DNA form, the CDR3 reads TGCGCCAGCAGATCCGTTCGGGACAGGGATCACTATGGCTACACCTTC. Its translation is CASRSVRDRDHYGYTF.

This chain links TRBV9 with TRBJ2-5, with a weak D call TRBD2 (6 bases). The CDR3 runs to 21 residues. The germline V gene encodes CDR1 SGDLS and CDR2 YYNGEE. V was clipped by 3 bases and J by 0 bases, with 30 bases between them. The CDR3 nucleotides read TGTGCCAGCAGCGCGGCCCCACCCATCTGGGGGGAGAAAAACGACCAAGAGACCCAGTACTTC. Its protein is CASSAAPPIWGEKNDQETQYF.

The chain employs TRBV12-3 or TRBV12-4 and TRBJ1-1, with D uncertain. This CDR3 comprises 13 residues. Trimming left V 3 bases short and J 0 bases short, with 5 bases between. The CDR3 reads CASSFQVNTEAFF. The CDR3 DNA is TGTGCCAGCAGTTTTCAGGTGAACACTGAAGCTTTCTTT.